Sequencing of this T cell receptor (beta chain) was carried out in a study of blood T cell repertoires in COVID-19. With respect to this clone: Additional DNA sequences in this sample encode the identical CDR3.

This CDR3 is 14 amino acids long. Trimming removed 5 bases from V and 2 bases from J, with 10 bases in between. Per the germline V gene, CDR1 is MNHEY and CDR2 is SVGAGI. Clones were sequenced by immunoSEQ multiplex PCR, and TCRdb holds only the in-frame ones, with some missing. This table has fewer than 500,000 clones, 85% to 90% appearing once. Ages ranged from roughly 18 to 100 years, with residence in about two dozen US areas. Participants had their cohort set by participant-reported clinical history. The chain couples TRBV6-5 to TRBJ1-5; D is perhaps TRBD1 (6 bases). Sequenced: PBMCs or T cells enriched from blood (not recorded which). The TCR originated in a man younger than 45 who had recovered from COVID-19. The DNA of the CDR3 is TGTGCCAGCAGTCCCCGACAGGGCAATCAGCCCCAGCATTTT. Its translation is CASSPRQGNQPQHF.